Below are 26 T cell receptor beta chains sequenced from a single sample in a study of CD8+CD57+ T cells in acquired aplastic anemia (dated 2018 in TCRdb). Sequencing was performed on an Illumina HiSeq 2000. Genomic DNA served as template for TCR beta VDJ combination and CDR3 sequence profiling. The public reads were reanalyzed by TCRdb: fastp trimming at Q25, MiXCR alignment, in-frame beta chains only. Entries are consolidated by CDR3 protein sequence, retaining the most common genes and DNA. This sample holds roughly 180,000 distinct CDR3 sequences; 45% to 60% were observed only once. In total, the top ten clones hold 13% of the sample. Expansion of CD8+CD57+ cells had been shown by flow cytometry in the patients chosen for sequencing. The sample comprised sorted CD4+, CD8+, or CD8+CD57+ T cells (not recorded which) from PBMCs. The receptors stem from a human donor with aplastic anemia.

The rearrangement uses TRBV10-3 and TRBJ2-1; unclear D gene. This CDR3 has 12 amino acids. Between the trimmed V and J ends, which lost 1 base and 3 bases, there was a span of 1 base. Germline CDR1 ENHRY, CDR2 SYGVKD. CDR3 sequence reads: CAISEYYNEQFF. The CDR3 DNA reads as TGTGCCATCAGTGAGTACTACAATGAGCAGTTCTTC.

The J gene is TRBJ2-7, the V gene TRBV4-2, with 11 bases lining up with TRBD1. Trimming cost V 1 base and J 6 bases; bases outside gene matches: 8. This CDR3 is built from 16 residues. Germline CDR1 LGHNA, CDR2 YNFKEQ. Written as DNA, the CDR3 is TGTGCCAGCAGCCAAGTTATAGGACAGGGGGCCATCGAGCAGTACTTC. Its protein is CASSQVIGQGAIEQYF.

V and J are TRBV29-1 and TRBJ1-2; TRBD1 might be the D (5 bases). Germline CDR1 reads SQVTM; CDR2 reads ANQGSEA. The CDR3 totals 11 residues. Trimming took 4 bases from V and 8 from J, leaving 11 bases between them. CDR3 sequence (DNA): TGCAGCGTTGTGTCAGGGTACGGCTACACCTTC. As protein: CSVVSGYGYTF.

This chain connects TRBV2 to TRBJ2-3, with 8 bases fitting TRBD2. CDR1 is SNHLY and CDR2 is FYNNEI in the germline V gene. CDR3 length: 15 amino acids. The ends lost 3 bases at V and 5 bases at J; junction bases unmatched: 7. The CDR3 DNA sequence: TGTGCCAGCAGTGACGAACTAGCGGCATTAGATACGCAGTATTTT. Amino acid sequence: CASSDELAALDTQYF. The variable domain in full, with the rest retrieved from reference TRBV2 and TRBJ2-3, is EPEVTQTPSHQVTQMGQEVILRCVPISNHLYFYWYRQILGQKVEFLVSFYNNEISEKSEIFDDQFSVERPDGSNFTLKIRSTKLEDSAMYFCASSDELAALDTQYFGPGTRLTVL.

This chain links TRBV4-1 with TRBJ2-7, with D unclear. From germline, CDR1 is MGHRA and CDR2 YSYEKL. The CDR3 is 18 residues long. V was shortened by 0 bases and J by 5 bases, with 23 bases between the two germline ends. The CDR3 DNA follows: TGCGCCAGCAGCCAAGACCGATCCAATTCGGTACAACTCCACGAGCAGTACTTC. This sequence encodes CASSQDRSNSVQLHEQYF.

Remarks on this clonotype: With a much larger clone just one base away, this may be a read error. This chain's CDR3 is CASSKRSTEAFF. The CDR3 nucleotides read TGTGCCAGCTCCAAGAGGAGCACTGAAGCTTTCTTT. The gene calls are TRBV10-3 and TRBJ1-1; D unclear. Germline CDR1 reads ENHRY; CDR2 reads SYGVKD. The CDR3 has 12 residues. V lost 10 bases to trimming and J lost 4 bases, with 13 bases between them.

This clonotype was seen a few times. The J gene is TRBJ2-1, the V gene TRBV25-1, with TRBD2 matching over 7 bases. Germline CDR1 MGHDK, CDR2 SYGVNS. V lost 5 bases to trimming and J lost 4 bases; unmatched junction nucleotides: 11. This CDR3 contains 16 residues. CDR3 loop: CASSLYRAGEYNEQFF. The DNA of the CDR3 is TGTGCCAGCAGTTTATATAGGGCGGGGGAGTACAATGAGCAGTTCTTC.

CDR3 in amino acids: CAISELAGSYGYTF. The CDR3 region has the DNA TGTGCCATCAGTGAGTTGGCAGGTTCCTATGGCTACACCTTC. The gene calls are TRBV10-3 and TRBJ1-2; D gene unclear. V was shortened by 1 base and J by 4 bases, with 10 bases between the two germline ends. The V gene's germline CDR1 is ENHRY and CDR2 SYGVKD. The CDR3 consists of 14 residues.

Of note for this clonotype: A single base separates this from a much larger clone, so it may be a read error. V and J are TRBV13 and TRBJ1-4; D not certain. Trimming pared 5 bases from V and 1 base from J, leaving 8 bases between. CDR3 length: 14 amino acids. Germline-derived CDR1 and CDR2 are PRHDT and FYEKMQ (reference sequence). The CDR3 reads CASSTPVTNEKLFF. The CDR3 DNA sequence: TGTGCCAGCAGCACGCCAGTAACTAATGAAAAACTGTTTTTT. Complete variable domain (other parts from reference TRBV13 and TRBJ1-4): AAGVIQSPRHLIKEKRETATLKCYPIPRHDTVYWYQQGPGQDPQFLISFYEKMQSDKGSIPDRFSAQQFSDYHSELNMSSLELGDSALYFCASSTPVTNEKLFFGSGTQLSVL.

The chain links TRBV29-1 to TRBJ1-5; D gene uncertain. The CDR3 is made up of 14 amino acids. CDR1 is SQVTM and CDR2 is ANQGSEA in the germline V gene. V lost 5 bases and J lost 0, with 11 bases in between. The CDR3 nucleotides read TGCAGCGTTACCGACGGTAATAGCAATCAGCCCCAGCATTTT. This gives the protein CSVTDGNSNQPQHF.

This clonotype was seen a few times. This sequence joins TRBV7-4 and TRBJ1-1, with D uncertain. Trimming took off 4 bases at V and 0 bases at J, with 12 bases between the two ends. The CDR3 spans 15 residues. Germline-derived CDR1 and CDR2 are SGHVT and SQSDAQ. CDR3 nucleotides: TGTGCCAGCAGCTCCAATAGAAACATGAACACTGAAGCTTTCTTT. This sequence encodes CASSSNRNMNTEAFF.

In its sample, this clonotype was seen many times. CDR3 sequence: CSASDQSSNQPQHF. CDR3 in DNA: TGCAGTGCTAGTGATCAATCTAGCAATCAGCCCCAGCATTTT. V is TRBV20-1 and J is TRBJ1-5, with D hard to call. The V gene lost 3 bases and the J gene lost 0 bases, with 9 bases spanning the gap. The CDR3 runs 14 residues. Germline V lookup: CDR1 DFQATT, CDR2 SNEGSKA (reference sequence).

This clonotype was recorded at least ten times. This chain joins TRBV4-2 and TRBJ2-1; D might be TRBD1 (7 bases). This CDR3 is built from 15 residues. V was pared by 8 bases and J by 3 bases, with 17 bases between. From germline, CDR1 is LGHNA and CDR2 YNFKEQ. The CDR3 here is CASATFRGDYNEQFF. In nucleotides, the CDR3 is TGTGCCAGCGCCACGTTCAGGGGGGACTACAATGAGCAGTTCTTC.

This clonotype was seen at least ten times. The chain joins TRBV12-3 or TRBV12-4 to TRBJ1-1; TRBD1 might be the D (5 bases). This CDR3 region has 11 residues. The V end was cut by 6 bases, the J end by 8 bases, with 10 bases between. CDR3 nucleotides: TGTGCCAGCAGCCCTGGGGGAGAAGCTTTCTTT. It translates to CASSPGGEAFF.

V is TRBV4-3 and J is TRBJ2-5; D not resolved. The germline CDR1 and CDR2 sequences are LGHNA and YSLEER. The CDR3 sequence is 15 residues long. Trimming removed 0 bases from V and 5 bases from J, with 13 bases in between. The CDR3, as DNA: TGCGCCAGCAGCCAAGATAGGACGGTGACGGAGACCCAGTACTTC. This translates into CASSQDRTVTETQYF.

CDR3: CASSETGGQEQYF. CDR3 in DNA: TGCGCCAGCAGTGAGACGGGGGGGCAGGAGCAGTACTTC. This chain joins TRBV10-1 and TRBJ2-7, with 8 positions matching TRBD2. V lost 2 bases and J lost 7; bases outside the gene matches: 4. The CDR3 is 13 amino acids. Germline-derived CDR1 and CDR2 are WNHNN and SYGVQD (reference sequence).

The J gene is TRBJ2-7, the V gene TRBV10-3; the D is unclear. The CDR3 covers 13 residues. Trimming pared 6 bases from V and 4 bases from J, leaving 13 bases between. CDR1 is ENHRY and CDR2 is SYGVKD in the germline V gene. CDR3 sequence: CAIRAHMGYEQYF. The CDR3 bases are TGTGCCATCAGAGCTCACATGGGGTACGAGCAGTACTTC.

This clonotype was recorded a few times. The CDR3 bases are TGTGCCAGCCCTAGCGAGGAAGACAATGAGCAGTTCTTC. This translates into CASPSEEDNEQFF. J is TRBJ2-1 and V is TRBV18; TRBD2 is a possible D gene (6 bases). Trimming took off 8 bases at V and 5 bases at J, with 13 bases between the two ends. The CDR3 contains 13 residues. Germline CDR1 is KGHSH and CDR2 is LQKENI.

At least ten counts were recorded for this clonotype. This rearrangement joins TRBV20-1 to TRBJ2-7, with TRBD1 matching over 9 bases. The J segment lost 3 bases and the V segment lost 3 bases, leaving 9 bases of the junction unmatched. This CDR3 has 15 residues. Germline V lookup: CDR1 DFQATT, CDR2 SNEGSKA (reference sequence). The CDR3 region has the DNA TGCAGTGCTAGCTGGGGACAGGGAGGACTCTACGAGCAGTACTTC. Amino acids: CSASWGQGGLYEQYF.

This clonotype was observed a few times. This chain links TRBV12-3 or TRBV12-4 with TRBJ1-1; 11 bases are a match to TRBD1. The CDR3 sequence is 16 residues long. The V and J ends lost 0 bases and 4 bases, in that order; junction bases with no gene match: 4. CDR3 bases: TGTGCCAGCAGTTTAGCGGTTGGGACAGGGGGCACTGAAGCTTTCTTT. Translating gives CASSLAVGTGGTEAFF.

This clonotype has ten or more counts. The chain combines TRBV7-6 with TRBJ2-2; possibly TRBD2 for D (6 bases). V gave up 0 bases and J gave up 7 bases, with 12 bases separating them. The CDR3 has 15 amino acids. The germline gives CDR1 SGHVS, CDR2 FNYEAQ. The CDR3 loop reads CASSLAGGFNGELFF. The CDR3 DNA follows: TGTGCCAGCAGCTTAGCGGGGGGATTCAACGGGGAGCTGTTTTTT.

A remark on this clonotype: This may stem from a read error, because a much larger clone lies one nucleotide away. CDR3 sequence (DNA): TGTGCCAGCAGCCTCAGTGGGGGTGCCAAAAACATTCAGAACTTC. Translation gives CASSLSGGAKNIQNF. The chain couples TRBV5-2 to TRBJ2-4; the D call in the table, TRBD1, was not verified against the DNA. TRBV5-2 constitutes a pseudogene. The length of the CDR3 is 15 residues.

V gene TRBV10-3 combines with J gene TRBJ2-7; weak D call: TRBD1 (5 bases). In germline, CDR1 is ENHRY, CDR2 SYGVKD. Between the trimmed V and J ends, which lost 4 bases and 3 bases, there was a span of 13 bases. The CDR3 spans 14 residues. CDR3 residues: CAISATGLHYEQYF. In DNA form, the CDR3 reads TGTGCCATCAGTGCTACAGGCTTACACTACGAGCAGTACTTC.

The chain carries TRBV20-1 and TRBJ1-3; D is uncertain. Trimming took off 3 bases at V and 5 bases at J, with 5 bases between the two ends. This CDR3 is built from 11 residues. Germline V gene sequence: CDR1 DFQATT, CDR2 SNEGSKA (reference sequence). CDR3 nucleotides: TGCAGTGCTAGGGACCGAAACACCATATATTTT. This sequence encodes CSARDRNTIYF.

In this sample, this clonotype turned up a few times. The V gene is TRBV20-1, the J gene TRBJ2-3; D possibly corresponds to TRBD2 (5 bases). The CDR3 extends over 14 amino acids. Germline CDR1 is DFQATT and CDR2 is SNEGSKA (reference sequence). The V gene lost 6 bases and the J gene lost 1 base, with 14 bases spanning the gap. CDR3 DNA: TGCAGTGCCTTTAGCGCTGGAGGCACAGATACGCAGTATTTT. Its translation: CSAFSAGGTDTQYF.

The V call is TRBV20-1, the J call TRBJ2-5, with D tentatively TRBD1 or TRBD2 (5 bases each). There are 12 residues in the CDR3. The germline CDR1 and CDR2 sequences are DFQATT and SNEGSKA (reference sequence). Trimming cost V 5 bases and J 1 base, with 8 bases left between them. CDR3: CSAAGTQETQYF. DNA for the CDR3: TGCAGTGCTGCCGGGACCCAAGAGACCCAGTACTTC.